This T cell receptor beta chain was documented in a study of shared clonotypes between healthy human individuals. Study observations and caveats: Shared clonotypes across all four donors exceeded non-shared ones in generation probability.

CDR1 is LNHNV, CDR2 YYDKDF, per germline (reference sequence). CDR3 length: 17 residues. V lost 4 bases, J lost 4 bases, and 10 bases stayed unmatched. CD45RO-negative cells were positively selected for CCR7, leaving out terminally differentiated effector memory CD45RA+ cells. To note about this clone: Antigen: not known.

Original processing methods: From ImmunoSEQ came sequences covering only the junction and carrying no quality scores, so filtering differed. Clones were sequenced by immunoSEQ multiplex PCR, and TCRdb holds only the in-frame ones, with some missing. V and J calls and clone size follow that table, whereas D and trimming were derived from the DNA. The sample yields fewer than 1 million clones, just over 95% seen once. This rearrangement joins TRBV15 to TRBJ2-3; TRBD2 matches at 11 bases. The source of this sequence is a man younger than 45 in good health. The sample was naive CD8+ T cells sorted from blood. This CDR3 is CATSIIAGGPIADTQYF. The CDR3, as DNA: TGTGCCACCAGCATCATAGCGGGAGGGCCTATAGCAGATACGCAGTATTTT.